This passage covers 5 T cell receptor beta chains from one sample sequenced in a study of spatial heterogeneity in lung cancer. Study-level points and caveats: Tumors with more nonsynonymous mutations had more expanded intratumoral alpha and beta TCRs.

TCRdb used MiXCR to reprocess the 5' RACE reads, holding one entry per CDR3 protein. The repertoire holds about 27,000 distinct CDR3 sequences, with 7.1% as singletons. Time point reported: sample taken at primary tumor resection. These TCRs' antigens remain unknown. The input for sequencing was lung tumor tissue, taken at surgery. These receptors all stem from a male donor with early-stage non-small cell lung cancer.

This clonotype appeared many times. The chain links TRBV20-1 to TRBJ1-2; 8 bases are shared with TRBD1. CDR1 is DFQATT and CDR2 is SNEGSKA in the germline V gene (reference sequence). The CDR3 is 14 amino acids. Germline trimming cut 3 bases from V and 6 bases from J; bases unmatched to any gene: 9. CDR3 DNA: TGCAGTGCTAGGACACCGGGACAGGCGGATGGCTACACCTTC. Protein product: CSARTPGQADGYTF.

This clonotype has just a few counts. This chain links TRBV20-1 with TRBJ2-5; 7 bases are a match to TRBD2. CDR1 DFQATT and CDR2 SNEGSKA come from the germline V gene (reference sequence). This CDR3 spans 13 amino acids. The V gene end was trimmed by 5 bases and the J gene end by 5 bases; junction bases not matched to a gene: 8. CDR3 nucleotide sequence: TGCAGTGCTTTCCGGACTAGAGGGGAGACCCAGTACTTC. Translation gives CSAFRTRGETQYF.

In its sample, this clonotype was seen many times. The chain couples TRBV7-8 to TRBJ2-4; tentatively, D is TRBD1 or TRBD2 (5 bases each). The CDR3 totals 18 residues. Trimming stripped 3 bases from V and 4 bases from J, with 22 bases between. Germline CDR1 reads SGHVS; CDR2 reads FQNEAQ. The CDR3 region has the DNA TGTGCCAGCAGCTTTGGGTCAGACCCGACATGGGGGAAAAACATTCAGTACTTC. It yields the protein CASSFGSDPTWGKNIQYF.

This clonotype was counted a few times. The chain recombines TRBV3-1 with TRBJ2-3; TRBD2 matches 10 bases. The CDR3 has 16 residues. CDR1 and CDR2 (germline): LGHDT, YNNKEL (reference sequence). V shed 2 bases and J 6 bases; nucleotides not matched to a gene: 8. The CDR3 bases are TGTGCCAGCAGCCAAAGTGTAGCGGGGGGTTCGGATACGCAGTATTTT. Translated: CASSQSVAGGSDTQYF.

The chain joins TRBV5-1 to TRBJ2-4, with TRBD2 as a possible D gene (5 bases). V shed 0 bases and J shed 8 bases, with 12 bases lying between them. Germline-derived CDR1 and CDR2 are SGHRS and YFSETQ. The CDR3 consists of 14 residues. CDR3 loop: CASSLAPGSDIQYF. The CDR3 DNA reads as TGCGCCAGCAGCTTGGCCCCGGGGAGTGACATTCAGTACTTC.